Presented here are 10 T cell receptor beta chains from one specimen sequenced in a study of identifying expanded T cells in peripheral blood. Sequencing used immunoSEQ multiplex PCR; TCRdb keeps in-frame clones, though not all of them. The data hold about 110,000 clones, with around 89% observed a single time. Specimen: blood. These TCRs come from a person between 18 and 70 years old in good health.

This chain links TRBV6-5 with TRBJ1-1, with 9 nucleotides matching TRBD1. J was trimmed by 9 bases and V by 5 bases; bases with no gene match: 10. CDR3 length equals 14 residues. Germline lookup yields CDR1 MNHEY and CDR2 SVGAGI. This chain's CDR3 is CASSHRGRGLKAFF. CDR3 in DNA: TGTGCCAGCAGTCACAGGGGGCGCGGTTTAAAAGCTTTCTTT.

The chain joins TRBV4-1 to TRBJ1-3; D perhaps matches TRBD1 (5 bases). The germline V and J ends were trimmed by 5 bases and 5 bases, with 16 bases remaining between them. Germline CDR1 reads MGHRA; CDR2 reads YSYEKL. The CDR3 spans 15 residues. The CDR3 DNA follows: TGCGCCAGCAGCGCAGCCCAGGGTTTAAGAAACACCATATATTTT. Translation: CASSAAQGLRNTIYF.

This rearrangement joins TRBV2 to TRBJ2-5; tentatively, D is TRBD2 (6 bases). Between the trimmed V and J ends, which lost 2 bases and 7 bases, there was a span of 11 bases. The CDR3 extends over 13 amino acids. Germline CDR1 reads SNHLY; CDR2 reads FYNNEI. The CDR3 region has the DNA TGTGCCAGCAGTGAATTGCCAGCGGGGACCCAGTACTTC. This encodes CASSELPAGTQYF. The complete variable domain, with remaining parts taken from reference TRBV2 and TRBJ2-5, reads EPEVTQTPSHQVTQMGQEVILRCVPISNHLYFYWYRQILGQKVEFLVSFYNNEISEKSEIFDDQFSVERPDGSNFTLKIRSTKLEDSAMYFCASSELPAGTQYFGPGTRLLVL.

The chain uses TRBV7-9 and TRBJ1-6, with no clear D. V dropped 4 bases and J dropped 3 bases, with 13 bases sitting between them. The CDR3 totals 16 residues. Germline assignment: CDR1 SEHNR and CDR2 FQNEAQ (reference sequence). The CDR3 DNA sequence: TGTGCCAGCAGCTCCTTCGAGGGAATCTATAATTCACCCCTCCACTTT. As protein: CASSSFEGIYNSPLHF. The full variable domain, with the rest looked up from reference TRBV7-9 and TRBJ1-6, is DTGVSQNPRHKITKRGQNVTFRCDPISEHNRLYWYRQTLGQGPEFLTYFQNEAQLEKSRLLSDRFSAERPKGSFSTLEIQRTEQGDSAMYLCASSSFEGIYNSPLHFGNGTRLTVT.

The V and J genes are TRBV2 and TRBJ1-2, with D perhaps TRBD1 (6 bases). The CDR3 covers 11 residues. CDR1 and CDR2 (germline): SNHLY, FYNNEI. V was clipped by 6 bases and J by 6 bases, with 8 bases between them. As DNA, the CDR3 is TGTGCCAGCAGGGGGGCGGATGGCTACACCTTC. It translates to CASRGADGYTF.

The chain couples TRBV19 to TRBJ1-1; D gene unclear. Trimming took off 7 bases at V and 1 base at J, with 19 bases between the two ends. The CDR3 consists of 16 residues. CDR1 is LNHDA and CDR2 is SQIVND in the germline V gene (reference sequence). For the CDR3, the DNA is TGTGCCAGTATCCCACCCTTCAGTCGGGGGAACACTGAAGCTTTCTTT. As protein: CASIPPFSRGNTEAFF. The variable domain in full, with the rest retrieved from reference TRBV19 and TRBJ1-1, is DGGITQSPKYLFRKEGQNVTLSCEQNLNHDAMYWYRQDPGQGLRLIYYSQIVNDFQKGDIAEGYSVSREKKESFPLTVTSAQKNPTAFYLCASIPPFSRGNTEAFFGQGTRLTVV.

The chain carries TRBV4-1 and TRBJ2-5; D gene ambiguous. The end of the DNA fits TRBJ2-7 better, so the J call may be wrong. The CDR3 consists of 15 residues. In germline, CDR1 is MGHRA, CDR2 YSYEKL. The CDR3 sequence: CASSQVGPPAYEQYF. The CDR3 DNA reads TGCGCCAGCAGCCAAGTAGGACCCCCGGCCTACGAGCAGTACTTC.

This chain connects TRBV6-5 to TRBJ2-2; D possibly corresponds to TRBD2 (6 bases). The CDR3 covers 14 residues. Germline loops: CDR1 MNHEY, CDR2 SVGAGI. Trimming removed 7 bases at V and 4 bases at J, with 13 bases between. CDR3 residues: CASTLEGPTGELFF. As DNA, the CDR3 is TGTGCCAGCACCCTGGAGGGGCCCACCGGGGAGCTGTTTTTT.

This rearrangement joins TRBV7-2 to TRBJ1-1, with TRBD1 matching over 7 bases. V shed 5 bases, J shed 1 base, and the junction held 4 bases outside the gene matches. Per the germline V gene, CDR1 is SGHTA and CDR2 is FQGNSA. The length of the CDR3 is 14 residues. CDR3 amino acids: CASSPQGENTEAFF. The DNA of the CDR3 is TGTGCCAGCAGCCCCCAGGGGGAGAACACTGAAGCTTTCTTT.

The CDR3 DNA reads as TGTGCCAGCAGTTACCCCGATGGGCTGGGTGAGCAGTACTTC. It yields the protein CASSYPDGLGEQYF. The chain combines TRBV6-5 with TRBJ2-7, with no clear D. V dropped 2 bases and J dropped 7 bases, with 15 bases sitting between them. Germline V gene sequence: CDR1 MNHEY, CDR2 SVGAGI. The CDR3 is 14 residues long.